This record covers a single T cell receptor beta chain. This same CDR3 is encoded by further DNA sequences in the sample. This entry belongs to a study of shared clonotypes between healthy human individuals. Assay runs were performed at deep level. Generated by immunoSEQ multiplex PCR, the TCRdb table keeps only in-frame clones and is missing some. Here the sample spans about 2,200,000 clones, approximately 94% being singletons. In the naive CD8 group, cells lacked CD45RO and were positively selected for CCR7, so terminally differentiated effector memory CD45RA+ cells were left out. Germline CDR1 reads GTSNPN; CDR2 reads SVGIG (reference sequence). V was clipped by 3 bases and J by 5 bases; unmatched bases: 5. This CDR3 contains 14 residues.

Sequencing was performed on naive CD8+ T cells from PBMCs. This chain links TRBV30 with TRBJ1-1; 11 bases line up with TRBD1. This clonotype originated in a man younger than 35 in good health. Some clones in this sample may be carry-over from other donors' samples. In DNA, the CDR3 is TGTGCCTGGAGCACCGGGACAGGGGGGACTGAAGCTTTCTTT. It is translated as CAWSTGTGGTEAFF.